Sequencing of this TCR beta chain was carried out in a study of T-cell reconstitution after alpha-beta-depleted transplantation in children. Study-wide findings and caveats: It was reported that alpha-beta T cells came from several hundred expanded graft clones (about two months after transplant). Some patients owed their high day-60 TCRbeta diversity to surviving recipient T cells and thymic progenitors. When one year had passed after transplant, most T-cell counts and diversity came from newly produced T cells.

The library targeted TCRbeta and was prepared with unique molecular identifiers. TCRdb passed the PCR reads through MiXCR, listing each CDR3 protein once. The table has about 980,000 distinct CDR3 sequences, about 29% seen once; the top ten hold about 28%. On this clonotype: Antigen: not known.

In germline, CDR1 is LGHNA, CDR2 YNFKEQ. V trimming: 3 bases; J trimming: 4 bases; junction bases outside the gene matches: 6. The CDR3 is 16 amino acids. This sequence joins TRBV4-2 and TRBJ2-1; 10 positions agree with TRBD2. This clonotype was sampled from a boy under two years old who had a stem cell transplant for SCID, so the T cells may come from the graft donor. Material: PBMCs, mostly from graft donor cells, obtained 360 days after TCRalphabeta/CD19-depleted stem cell transplant. The CDR3 sequence: CASSHGTTSGYNEQFF. CDR3 in DNA: TGTGCCAGCAGCCACGGTACGACTAGCGGGTACAATGAGCAGTTCTTC.